These T cell receptor beta chains were read from a single sample in a study of T cells expressing NK-cell markers. TCRdb processed the 5' RACE reads again and assigns one entry to each CDR3 protein, with no DNA. The sample totals around 550,000 distinct CDR3 sequences; its top ten clones hold about 3.6%. The sequenced sample was blood T cells: a sorted CD56 or NKG2C T cell subset, CD4+ or CD8+ T cells, or bulk PBMC T cells (not recorded which). The receptors shown here come from a young man in good health. The CDR3 runs from the conserved cysteine through the conserved F or W.

j_call: TRBJ1-4
v_call: TRBV2
cdr3_aa: CASSTLGGQEKLFF

j_call: TRBJ2-1
v_call: TRBV14
cdr3_aa: CASSKQPGLAADEQFF

j_call: TRBJ2-1
v_call: TRBV18
cdr3_aa: CASSPQGRQFF

j_call: TRBJ2-7
v_call: TRBV6-5
cdr3_aa: CASSPGPSPAYEQYF

j_call: TRBJ2-3
v_call: TRBV25-1
cdr3_aa: CASSAGEENTQYF

j_call: TRBJ2-7
v_call: TRBV5-5
cdr3_aa: CASSLRDRAYEQYF

j_call: TRBJ2-3
v_call: TRBV6-2/TRBV6-3
cdr3_aa: CASSNTGGLTDTQYF

j_call: TRBJ2-1
v_call: TRBV7-9
cdr3_aa: CASSQNSLGVWNEQFF

j_call: TRBJ2-3
v_call: TRBV15
cdr3_aa: CATSSPRTGRKLAGSTDTQYF

j_call: TRBJ2-2
v_call: TRBV28
cdr3_aa: CASRAGGTNTGELFF

j_call: TRBJ2-1
v_call: TRBV30
cdr3_aa: CAWSSQPGVEQFF

j_call: TRBJ2-7
v_call: TRBV12-3/TRBV12-4
cdr3_aa: CASSLARRGRYEQYF

j_call: TRBJ2-5
v_call: TRBV7-9
cdr3_aa: CASIGGSKETQYF

j_call: TRBJ2-7
v_call: TRBV10-2
cdr3_aa: CASSTPGLAGVVEQYF

j_call: TRBJ2-1
v_call: TRBV4-1
cdr3_aa: CASSPLEYNEQFF

j_call: TRBJ2-1
v_call: TRBV24-1
cdr3_aa: CATSDGTGTGAYNEQFF

j_call: TRBJ1-1
v_call: TRBV6-5
cdr3_aa: CASSPGTGRFF

j_call: TRBJ1-1
v_call: TRBV7-6
cdr3_aa: CASSLAGGAGNTEAFF

j_call: TRBJ2-2
v_call: TRBV6-2/TRBV6-3
cdr3_aa: CASGARQGRTGELFF

j_call: TRBJ2-7
v_call: TRBV29-1
cdr3_aa: CSVARGSSYEQYF

j_call: TRBJ2-7
v_call: TRBV30
cdr3_aa: CAWSPGTGDEQYF

j_call: TRBJ2-5
v_call: TRBV7-2
cdr3_aa: CASSLVGASGPQETQYF

j_call: TRBJ2-7
v_call: TRBV29-1
cdr3_aa: CSVESAYEQYF

j_call: TRBJ2-1
v_call: TRBV13
cdr3_aa: CASSLSGRITYNEQFF

j_call: TRBJ2-3
v_call: TRBV29-1
cdr3_aa: CSVVRLAGMGVGTDTQYF

j_call: TRBJ1-5
v_call: TRBV2
cdr3_aa: CASTWTGDNQPQHF

j_call: TRBJ2-7
v_call: TRBV20-1
cdr3_aa: CSASFRVNEQYF

j_call: TRBJ1-5
v_call: TRBV5-5
cdr3_aa: CASHVGGQQGGNPQHF